The clone carrying this T cell receptor beta chain was counted between two and nine times. What it binds is not known. The sample comes from a study of cytomegalovirus exposure and HLA in healthy donors. Study summary: From donors who were HLA-typed, an early data release held 81 million or so unique TCRs. Study findings and constraints: Per published reports, the classifier diagnosed cytomegalovirus status with high specificity and sensitivity. The study flagged approximately 180 TCR beta chains as cytomegalovirus-associated.

13 Jbeta primers and 60 Vbeta primers were used for the PCR. TCRdb's table, derived via immunoSEQ multiplex PCR, lists solely in-frame clones and lacks some. Of fewer than 80,000 clones in the sample, 67% were seen once. Germline V lookup: CDR1 SGHNT, CDR2 YYREEE (reference sequence). The V end was cut by 5 bases, the J end by 3 bases, with 20 bases between. This CDR3 spans 16 amino acids. The specimen sequenced was PBMCs. The origin of this receptor is a woman in her 50s in good health and CMV-seropositive. This chain connects TRBV5-4 to TRBJ1-1; possibly TRBD1 for D (6 bases). The CDR3 DNA follows: TGTGCCAGCAGGGGGAGGGGGGCCTCTACTCACACTGAAGCTTTCTTT. Its protein product is CASRGRGASTHTEAFF. The entire variable domain, with the rest obtained from reference TRBV5-4 and TRBJ1-1, is as follows: ETGVTQSPTHLIKTRGQQVTLRCSSQSGHNTVSWYQQALGQGPQFIFQYYREEENGRGNFPPRFSGLQFPNYSSELNVNALELDDSALYLCASRGRGASTHTEAFFGQGTRLTVV.